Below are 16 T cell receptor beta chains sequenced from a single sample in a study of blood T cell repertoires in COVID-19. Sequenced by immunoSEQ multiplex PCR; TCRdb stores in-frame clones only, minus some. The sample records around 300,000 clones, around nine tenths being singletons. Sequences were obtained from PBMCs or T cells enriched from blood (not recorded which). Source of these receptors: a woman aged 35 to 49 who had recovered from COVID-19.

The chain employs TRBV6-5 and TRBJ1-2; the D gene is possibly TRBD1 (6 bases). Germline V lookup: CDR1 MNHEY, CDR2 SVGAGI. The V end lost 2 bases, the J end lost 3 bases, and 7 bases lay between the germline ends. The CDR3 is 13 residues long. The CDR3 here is CASSYGGHYGYTF. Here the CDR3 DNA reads TGTGCCAGCAGTTACGGGGGCCACTATGGCTACACCTTC.

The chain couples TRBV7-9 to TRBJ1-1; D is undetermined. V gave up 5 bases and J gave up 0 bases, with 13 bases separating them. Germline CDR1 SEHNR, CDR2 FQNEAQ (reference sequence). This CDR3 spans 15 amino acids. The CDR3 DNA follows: TGTGCCAGCAGCCGCCAGGAGGGCTTGAACACTGAAGCTTTCTTT. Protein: CASSRQEGLNTEAFF.

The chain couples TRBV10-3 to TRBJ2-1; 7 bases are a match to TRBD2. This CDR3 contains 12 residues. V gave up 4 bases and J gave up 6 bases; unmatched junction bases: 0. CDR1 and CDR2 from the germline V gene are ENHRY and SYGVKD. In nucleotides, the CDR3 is TGTGCCATCAGTGGGGGGGGCAATGAGCAGTTCTTC. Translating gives CAISGGGNEQFF.

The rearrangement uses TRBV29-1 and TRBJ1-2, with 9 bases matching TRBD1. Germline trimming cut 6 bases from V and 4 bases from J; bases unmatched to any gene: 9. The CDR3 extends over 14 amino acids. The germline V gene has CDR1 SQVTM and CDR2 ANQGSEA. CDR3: CSVATGGSGYGYTF. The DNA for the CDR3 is TGCAGCGTAGCTACAGGGGGCAGCGGCTATGGCTACACCTTC.

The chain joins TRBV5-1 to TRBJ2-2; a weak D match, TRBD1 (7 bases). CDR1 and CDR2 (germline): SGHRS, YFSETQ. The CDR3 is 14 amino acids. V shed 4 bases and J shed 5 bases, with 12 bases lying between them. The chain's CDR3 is CASSVQGRTGELFF. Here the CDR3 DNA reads TGCGCCAGCAGCGTACAGGGGAGGACCGGGGAGCTGTTTTTT.

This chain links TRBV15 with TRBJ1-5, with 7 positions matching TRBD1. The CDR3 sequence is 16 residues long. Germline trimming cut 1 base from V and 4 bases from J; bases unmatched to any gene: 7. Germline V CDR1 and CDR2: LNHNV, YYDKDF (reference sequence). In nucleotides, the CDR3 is TGTGCCACCAGCAGAGGGGACAGCTCACCGAATCAGCCCCAGCATTTT. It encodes CATSRGDSSPNQPQHF. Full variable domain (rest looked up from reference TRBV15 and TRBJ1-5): DAMVIQNPRYQVTQFGKPVTLSCSQTLNHNVMYWYQQKSSQAPKLLFHYYDKDFNNEADTPDNFQSRRPNTSFCFLDIRSPGLGDTAMYLCATSRGDSSPNQPQHFGDGTRLSIL.

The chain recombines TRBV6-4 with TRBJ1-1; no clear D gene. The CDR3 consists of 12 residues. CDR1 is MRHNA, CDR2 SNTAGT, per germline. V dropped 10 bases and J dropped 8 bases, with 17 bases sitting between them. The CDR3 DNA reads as TGTGCCACCAGAGCCCGTCCGAAGGAAGCTTTCTTT. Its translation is CATRARPKEAFF.

The CDR3: CASSPSQAYNEQFF. In DNA, the CDR3 is TGTGCCAGCAGCCCCTCCCAGGCCTACAATGAGCAGTTCTTC. The chain employs TRBV6-4 and TRBJ2-1; D is undetermined. The CDR3 contains 14 residues. V was pared by 6 bases and J by 2 bases, with 11 bases between. CDR1 is MRHNA and CDR2 is SNTAGT in the germline V gene.

The CDR3 nucleotides are TGTGCCAGCAGCCCTGGGGACAGAGCGAACTATGGCTACACCTTC. This gives the protein CASSPGDRANYGYTF. The rearrangement uses TRBV7-9 and TRBJ1-2, with 7 bases fitting TRBD1. This CDR3 is 15 amino acids long. Germline V lookup: CDR1 SEHNR, CDR2 FQNEAQ (reference sequence). V was clipped by 5 bases and J by 2 bases; unmatched bases: 8.

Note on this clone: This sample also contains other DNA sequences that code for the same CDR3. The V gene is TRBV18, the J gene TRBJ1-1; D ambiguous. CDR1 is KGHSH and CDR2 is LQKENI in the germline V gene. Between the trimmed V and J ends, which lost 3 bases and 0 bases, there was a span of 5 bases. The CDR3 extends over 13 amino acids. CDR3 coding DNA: TGTGCCAGCTCACCGGAGATGAACACTGAAGCTTTCTTT. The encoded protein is CASSPEMNTEAFF.

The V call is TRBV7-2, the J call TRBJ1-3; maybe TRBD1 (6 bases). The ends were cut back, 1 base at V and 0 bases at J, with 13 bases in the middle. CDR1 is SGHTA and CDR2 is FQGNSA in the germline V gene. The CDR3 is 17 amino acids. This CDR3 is CASSLGRTAYSGNTIYF. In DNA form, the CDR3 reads TGTGCCAGCAGCTTAGGCCGGACAGCCTACTCTGGAAACACCATATATTTT.

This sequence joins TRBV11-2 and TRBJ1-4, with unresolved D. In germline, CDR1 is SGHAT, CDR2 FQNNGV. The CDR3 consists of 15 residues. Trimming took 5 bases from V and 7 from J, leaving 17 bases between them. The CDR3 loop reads CASSKLVTRSEKLFF. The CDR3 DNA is TGTGCCAGCAGCAAACTAGTAACCCGGAGTGAAAAACTGTTTTTT.

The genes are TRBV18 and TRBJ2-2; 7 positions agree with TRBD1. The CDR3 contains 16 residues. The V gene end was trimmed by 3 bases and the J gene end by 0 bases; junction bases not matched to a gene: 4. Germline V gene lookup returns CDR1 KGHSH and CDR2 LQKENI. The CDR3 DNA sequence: TGTGCCAGCTCACCTAGACAGGGATCGAACACCGGGGAGCTGTTTTTT. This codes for CASSPRQGSNTGELFF.

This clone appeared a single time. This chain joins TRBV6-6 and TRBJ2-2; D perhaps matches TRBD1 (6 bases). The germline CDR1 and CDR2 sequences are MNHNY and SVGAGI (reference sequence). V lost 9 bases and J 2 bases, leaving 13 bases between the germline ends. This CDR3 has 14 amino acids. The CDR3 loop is CASNPGHNTGELFF. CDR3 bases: TGTGCCAGTAACCCGGGACACAACACCGGGGAGCTGTTTTTT.

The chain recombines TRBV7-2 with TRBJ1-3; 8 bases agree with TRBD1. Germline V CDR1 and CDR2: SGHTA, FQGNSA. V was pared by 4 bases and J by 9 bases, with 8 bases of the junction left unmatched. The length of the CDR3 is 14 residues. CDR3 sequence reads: CASSSETGVGTIYF. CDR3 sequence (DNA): TGTGCCAGCAGCTCTGAGACAGGGGTGGGCACCATATATTTT.

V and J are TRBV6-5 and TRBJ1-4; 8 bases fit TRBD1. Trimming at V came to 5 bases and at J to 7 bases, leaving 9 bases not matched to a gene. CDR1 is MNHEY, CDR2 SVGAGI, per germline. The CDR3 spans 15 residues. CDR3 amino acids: CASSQTGTGREKLFF. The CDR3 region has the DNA TGTGCCAGCAGTCAGACCGGGACAGGACGTGAAAAACTGTTTTTT.